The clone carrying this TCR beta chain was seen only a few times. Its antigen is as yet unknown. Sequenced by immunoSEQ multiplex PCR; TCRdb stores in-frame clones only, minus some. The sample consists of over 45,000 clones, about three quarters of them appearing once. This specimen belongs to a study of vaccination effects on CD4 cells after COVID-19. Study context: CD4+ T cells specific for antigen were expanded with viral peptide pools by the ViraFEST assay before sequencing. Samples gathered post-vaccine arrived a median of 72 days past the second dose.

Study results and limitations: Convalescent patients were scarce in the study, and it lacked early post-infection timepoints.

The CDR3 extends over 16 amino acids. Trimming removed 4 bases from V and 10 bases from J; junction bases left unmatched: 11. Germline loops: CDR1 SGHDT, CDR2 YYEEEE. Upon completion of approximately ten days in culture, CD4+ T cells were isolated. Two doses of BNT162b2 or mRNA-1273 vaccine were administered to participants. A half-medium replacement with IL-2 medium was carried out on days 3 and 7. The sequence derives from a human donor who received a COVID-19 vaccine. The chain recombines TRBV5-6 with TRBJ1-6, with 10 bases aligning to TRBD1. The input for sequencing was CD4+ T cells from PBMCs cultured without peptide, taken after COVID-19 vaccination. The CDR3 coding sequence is TGTGCCAGCAGCGTCAATCCGGGACAGGGGACCTCACCCCTCCACTTT. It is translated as CASSVNPGQGTSPLHF.